The 16 T cell receptor beta chains reported below all come from one sample, sequenced in a study of regulatory T cells in long-lasting Graves disease. Time point reported: newly diagnosed GD, antithyroid drugs for less than 3 months. Construction of the TCR library relied on RNA isolated from PBMCs. Building of the TCR beta libraries involved iRepertoire HTBI primers and Arm-PCR of CDR3 regions. TCRdb redid the calling of the multiplex PCR reads with MiXCR, one entry per CDR3 protein. This table holds approximately 230,000 distinct CDR3 sequences, roughly 18% found once. The starting material was peripheral blood mononuclear cells (PBMCs), obtained at new diagnosis, from a patient treated with antithyroid drugs. The receptors here all came from a female donor with Graves disease.

The chain is built from TRBV12-3 or TRBV12-4 and TRBJ2-1; the D is unclear. The CDR3 totals 12 residues. V was clipped by 5 bases and J by 7 bases, with 9 bases between them. Written as DNA, the CDR3 is TGTGCCAGCAGTGAGTCCGGGAATGAGCAGTTCTTC. Translation gives CASSESGNEQFF.

This clonotype has only a few counts. CDR3 protein: CASSFSIKPGTSGSADTQYF. CDR3 DNA sequence: TGTGCCAGCAGTTTCTCCATTAAACCCGGGACTAGCGGGAGTGCAGATACGCAGTATTTT. J is TRBJ2-3 and V is TRBV6-2 or TRBV6-3, with 14 bases identical to TRBD2. The V gene end was trimmed by 4 bases and the J gene end by 4 bases; junction bases not matched to a gene: 16. The CDR3 is 20 amino acids. Germline assignment: CDR1 MNHEY and CDR2 SVGEGT.

There are many counts of this clonotype. The J gene is TRBJ1-4, the V gene TRBV25-1; weak D call: TRBD1 (6 bases). V was clipped by 6 bases and J by 3 bases, with 14 bases between them. The CDR3 sequence is 15 residues long. CDR1 is MGHDK, CDR2 SYGVNS, per germline. The CDR3 bases are TGTGCCAGCAGCGCCGGGGGGGGCCCTAATGAAAAACTGTTTTTT. As protein: CASSAGGGPNEKLFF.

The table lists this clonotype with many counts. V gene TRBV6-2 or TRBV6-3 combines with J gene TRBJ2-5, with 7 bases identical to TRBD2. This CDR3 has 15 residues. The V gene end was trimmed by 6 bases and the J gene end by 5 bases; junction bases not matched to a gene: 12. CDR1 is MNHEY and CDR2 is SVGEGT in the germline V gene. The CDR3 here is CASRTLGAGLETQYF. The CDR3 DNA is TGTGCCAGCAGGACTTTGGGAGCGGGATTGGAGACCCAGTACTTC.

This clonotype was seen only a few times. J is TRBJ2-5 and V is TRBV20-1, with 9 bases that match TRBD1. CDR1 DFQATT and CDR2 SNEGSKA come from the germline V gene (reference sequence). Trimming took 3 bases from V and 3 from J; bases not matched to a gene: 5. The CDR3 extends over 14 amino acids. The CDR3 spells CSASLGQGKETQYF. Written as DNA, the CDR3 is TGCAGTGCTAGTTTGGGACAGGGAAAAGAGACCCAGTACTTC.

This clonotype came up many times. The chain has TRBV20-1 and TRBJ2-7, with TRBD2 matching over 7 bases. Per germline, CDR1 DFQATT and CDR2 SNEGSKA (reference sequence). The ends lost 6 bases at V and 3 bases at J; junction bases unmatched: 11. This CDR3 spans 14 amino acids. The CDR3 coding sequence is TGCAGTGCCATAAGGGGACCGGGAGGCTACGAGCAGTACTTC. Residues: CSAIRGPGGYEQYF.

A word on this clonotype: A much larger clone sits a single nucleotide away, making a read error possible. This chain joins TRBV11-1 and TRBJ2-1; perhaps TRBD2 as D (6 bases). Germline-derived CDR1 and CDR2 are SGHAT and FQDESV (reference sequence). The CDR3 is 17 amino acids. Deletions cut 5 bases from V and 6 bases from J, with 23 bases between. This chain's CDR3 is CASSQDRCSGSLNEQFF. The CDR3 DNA sequence: TGTGCCAGCAGCCAAGATCGGTGTAGCGGAAGCCTCAATGAGCAGTTCTTC.

This clonotype was observed many times. This chain connects TRBV4-3 to TRBJ2-2; D may match TRBD1 or TRBD2 (6 bases each). This CDR3 comprises 15 residues. The V and J ends lost 0 bases and 5 bases respectively, with 10 bases between them. Germline CDR1 reads LGHNA; CDR2 reads YSLEER. CDR3 DNA: TGCGCCAGCAGCCAAGATGGGGGGCGGACCGGGGAGCTGTTTTTT. Translating gives CASSQDGGRTGELFF.

At least ten counts were recorded for this clonotype. The chain carries TRBV30 and TRBJ2-2, with 7 bases lining up with TRBD2. CDR1 GTSNPN and CDR2 SVGIG come from the germline V gene (reference sequence). This CDR3 spans 15 amino acids. V was clipped by 5 bases and J by 5 bases; unmatched bases: 11. CDR3 protein: CAWGWGLAETGELFF. The CDR3, as DNA: TGTGCCTGGGGTTGGGGTCTAGCGGAGACCGGGGAGCTGTTTTTT.

This clonotype has ten or more counts. J is TRBJ2-5 and V is TRBV2; D tentatively fits TRBD1 or TRBD2 (7 bases each). This CDR3 spans 13 amino acids. V lost 6 bases and J 7 bases, leaving 15 bases between the germline ends. CDR1 is SNHLY and CDR2 is FYNNEI in the germline V gene. The CDR3 spells CASRLRGGGTQYF. The CDR3 DNA sequence: TGTGCCAGCAGACTCAGGGGGGGAGGGACCCAGTACTTC. The full variable domain, in which reference TRBV2 and TRBJ2-5 provide the parts outside the CDR3, is EPEVTQTPSHQVTQMGQEVILRCVPISNHLYFYWYRQILGQKVEFLVSFYNNEISEKSEIFDDQFSVERPDGSNFTLKIRSTKLEDSAMYFCASRLRGGGTQYFGPGTRLLVL.

The V and J genes are TRBV6-5 and TRBJ2-1; 8 bases agree with TRBD2. The CDR3 is 17 amino acids. The germline V gene encodes CDR1 MNHEY and CDR2 SVGAGI. Trimming at V came to 2 bases and at J to 9 bases, leaving 15 bases not matched to a gene. The CDR3 is CASSYGALAGRPSEQFF. CDR3 coding DNA: TGTGCCAGCAGTTACGGGGCGCTAGCGGGTAGACCCAGTGAGCAGTTCTTC.

The sample holds many counts of this clonotype. The rearrangement joins TRBV5-1 to TRBJ1-4; TRBD1 might be the D (5 bases). CDR1 SGHRS and CDR2 YFSETQ come from the germline V gene. V lost 0 bases, J lost 10 bases, and 13 bases lay in between. The CDR3 extends over 14 amino acids. CDR3 sequence reads: CASSLGEGKGKLFF. The CDR3 region has the DNA TGCGCCAGCAGCTTGGGGGAGGGGAAAGGAAAACTGTTTTTT.

Ten or more counts support this clonotype. The CDR3 sequence is CASSISTGFGNTIYF. DNA for the CDR3: TGCGCCAGCAGCATATCAACAGGGTTCGGAAACACCATATATTTT. V is TRBV5-1 and J is TRBJ1-3, with D possibly matching TRBD1 (6 bases). The V and J ends lost 4 bases and 4 bases respectively, with 15 bases between them. Germline V gives CDR1 SGHRS, CDR2 YFSETQ. The CDR3 runs 15 residues.

The chain has TRBV28 and TRBJ2-7; D remains ambiguous. Germline-derived CDR1 and CDR2 are MDHEN and SYDVKM. The CDR3 length is 12 residues. V was shortened by 6 bases and J by 4 bases, with 10 bases between the two germline ends. The CDR3 coding sequence is TGTGCCAGCAGCTTTCCTAGGTACGAGCAGTACTTC. It is translated as CASSFPRYEQYF.

This clonotype has ten or more counts. The V gene is TRBV2, the J gene TRBJ2-3; D is ambiguous. V dropped 4 bases and J dropped 4 bases, with 3 bases sitting between them. From germline, CDR1 is SNHLY and CDR2 FYNNEI. The CDR3 spans 11 residues. The CDR3: CASSVADTQYF. In nucleotides, the CDR3 is TGTGCCAGCAGTGTCGCAGATACGCAGTATTTT.

This clonotype has at least ten counts. The rearrangement uses TRBV19 and TRBJ1-3; 11 nucleotides line up with TRBD1. CDR1 is LNHDA, CDR2 SQIVND, per germline (reference sequence). V shed 5 bases and J 0 bases; nucleotides not matched to a gene: 3. The CDR3 loop spans 16 amino acids. CDR3 residues: CASSVGQGDSGNTIYF. In DNA form, the CDR3 reads TGTGCCAGTAGTGTGGGACAGGGGGACTCTGGAAACACCATATATTTT.